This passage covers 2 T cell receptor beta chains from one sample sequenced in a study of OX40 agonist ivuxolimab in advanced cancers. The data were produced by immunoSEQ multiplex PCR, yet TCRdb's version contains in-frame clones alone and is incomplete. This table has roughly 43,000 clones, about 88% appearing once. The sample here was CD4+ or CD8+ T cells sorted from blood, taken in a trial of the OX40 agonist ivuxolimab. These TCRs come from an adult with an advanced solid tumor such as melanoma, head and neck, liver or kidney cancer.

The DNA for the CDR3 is TGTGCCAGCAGCGTGGGACAGCCGAACACTGAAGCTTTCTTT. Protein product: CASSVGQPNTEAFF. The V and J genes are TRBV7-6 and TRBJ1-1, with 7 positions matching TRBD1. This CDR3 is 14 amino acids long. V lost 5 bases, J lost 1 base, and 4 bases stayed unmatched. Looked up from germline, CDR1 is SGHVS and CDR2 is FNYEAQ.

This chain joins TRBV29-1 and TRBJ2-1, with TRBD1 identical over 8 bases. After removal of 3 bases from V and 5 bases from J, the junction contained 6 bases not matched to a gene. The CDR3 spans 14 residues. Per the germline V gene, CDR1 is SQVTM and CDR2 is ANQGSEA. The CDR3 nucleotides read TGCAGCGTTGAGGGGGACAGGATAGACAATGAGCAGTTCTTC. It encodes CSVEGDRIDNEQFF.